This TCR beta chain derives from a study of CD8 T cells in ankylosing spondylitis. Study conclusions and caveats: Prior literature has documented some motif variants in synovial fluid and blood from reactive arthritis. Disease-linked clones displayed a CD8+ phenotype and appeared relatively rarely in peripheral blood. It was reported that disease-linked clones were significantly enriched in matched ankylosing spondylitis synovial fluid. Ankylosing spondylitis blood appeared to be characterized by a TCR beta motif of roughly eight highly homologous variants.

Note on this clonotype: The antigen remains undetermined.

Library preparation for TCR beta used quantitative 5'-RACE with molecular barcodes. Each CDR3 protein gets one entry after TCRdb re-called the 5' RACE reads with MiXCR. Among more than 300,000 distinct CDR3 sequences, roughly 8% were seen once, and the ten largest hold about 14%. Trimming cost V 1 base and J 4 bases, with 14 bases left between them. The germline V gene has CDR1 MGHRA and CDR2 YSYEKL. The CDR3 consists of 16 residues. Material for sequencing was blood, either unsorted or a sorted T cell fraction (not recorded which). The chain is built from TRBV4-1 and TRBJ2-1; perhaps TRBD2 as D (5 bases). The sequence came from a male donor with ankylosing spondylitis. The CDR3 nucleotides are TGCGCCAGCAGCCAAGTTCGGAGCGGAGCATACAATGAGCAGTTCTTC. Translated: CASSQVRSGAYNEQFF.